This T cell receptor (beta chain) was identified in a study of radiotherapy plus CTLA-4 blockade in lung cancer (dated by TCRdb to the late 2010s). Notes on the research overall: Objective responses were observed in about a sixth of enrolled patients, and disease control was achieved in 25% to 35%.

The method was the immunoSEQ multiplex PCR assay. TCRdb took this table from immuneACCESS and kept in-frame rearrangements with V and J called. Such tables lack part of the clones; where checked against another copy, unresolved V genes explain under half of the gap, and the rest is unexplained. Across this sample there are roughly 78,000 clones, with about 80% seen only once. The biggest ten clones account for 7.1% of the sample. In this study, focal radiation therapy paired with CTLA-4 blockade (ipilimumab) was tested in patients who had chemo-refractory metastatic non-small-cell lung cancer. As to this clone: Its antigen is unknown. No base qualities exist here, and no much larger clone lies one base off it.

Findings and caveats that apply to the study as a whole: TCR clones derived from tumors expanded in peripheral blood after treatment with radiotherapy and ipilimumab. The strongest predictors of response were reported to be early dynamic shifts in blood T cell clones along with a rise in serum interferon-beta following radiation.

At the junction V is shortened by 4 bases and J by 2 bases, with 9 bases in between. The CDR3 holds 15 amino acids from the cysteine to the phenylalanine. Only CDR3 DNA is held: 45 bases, read in frame from base 1. The germline V gene sets CDR1 to SGHDN and CDR2 to FVKESK. The V gene is TRBV14 and the J gene is TRBJ2-6; TRBD2 is perhaps the D gene, given 6 matching bases. Sample: peripheral blood, taken from a patient treated with radiotherapy plus ipilimumab. The TCR sequence derives from a human donor with non-small cell lung cancer who had a complete response to radiotherapy plus ipilimumab. This receptor has the CDR3 CASSRGDAGANVLTF. Read as DNA, the sequence is TGTGCCAGCAGCCGGGGGGACGCTGGGGCCAACGTCCTGACTTTC. Joined to the reference TRBV14 and TRBJ2-6 proteins, this CDR3 gives the full variable domain: EAGVTQFPSHSVIEKGQTVTLRCDPISGHDNLYWYRRVMGKEIKFLLHFVKESKQDESGMPNNRFLAERTGGTYSTLKVQPAELEDSGVYFCASSRGDAGANVLTFGAGSRLTVL.